Shown below are 12 T cell receptor beta chains from a single sample sequenced in a study of blood T cell repertoires in COVID-19. Assay: immunoSEQ multiplex PCR; the TCRdb copy retains only in-frame clones and omits some. The sample yields roughly 63,000 clones, around 85% seen once. Sequenced material: peripheral blood. These receptors all come from a human donor in a cohort sampled during active COVID-19.

This rearrangement joins TRBV24-1 to TRBJ2-2, with D possibly being TRBD2 (5 bases). V shed 2 bases and J shed 3 bases, with 9 bases lying between them. Germline V gene data show CDR1 as KGHDR and CDR2 as SFDVKD. There are 15 residues in the CDR3. The CDR3 spells CATSDSGKDTGELFF. The CDR3 DNA reads as TGTGCCACCAGTGATTCCGGGAAGGACACCGGGGAGCTGTTTTTT.

The genes are TRBV9 and TRBJ1-4; TRBD1 matches 11 bases. The CDR3 is 14 residues long. Germline lookup yields CDR1 SGDLS and CDR2 YYNGEE. V dropped 2 bases and J dropped 8; count of bases not matched to a gene: 2. The CDR3 spells CASSVGDRGEKLFF. The CDR3 coding sequence is TGTGCCAGCAGCGTGGGGGACAGGGGGGAAAAACTGTTTTTT. The variable domain in full, completed from reference TRBV9 and TRBJ1-4, reads DSGVTQTPKHLITATGQRVTLRCSPRSGDLSVYWYQQSLDQGLQFLIQYYNGEERAKGNILERFSAQQFPDLHSELNLSSLELGDSALYFCASSVGDRGEKLFFGSGTQLSVL.

The chain couples TRBV5-4 to TRBJ2-5; 7 bases map to TRBD2. Germline V gene sequence: CDR1 SGHNT, CDR2 YYREEE (reference sequence). The CDR3 runs to 14 residues. The V segment lost 4 bases and the J segment 4 bases; nucleotides outside the gene matches: 7. CDR3 sequence: CASSPGGTGETQYF. CDR3 DNA: TGTGCCAGCAGCCCGGGGGGAACGGGAGAGACCCAGTACTTC.

The CDR3 spells CASSIAVYNEQFF. The CDR3 DNA follows: TGTGCCAGTAGTATAGCTGTCTACAATGAGCAGTTCTTC. The V and J genes are TRBV19 and TRBJ2-1; D remains ambiguous. Looked up from germline, CDR1 is LNHDA and CDR2 is SQIVND (reference sequence). This CDR3 contains 13 residues. Trimming cost V 1 base and J 3 bases, with 4 bases left between them.

CDR3 sequence reads: CASSPFPMTGVYGYTF. CDR3 sequence (DNA): TGTGCCAGCAGTCCCTTTCCCATGACAGGTGTTTATGGCTACACCTTC. V gene TRBV28 combines with J gene TRBJ1-2; possible D gene TRBD1, 6 bases. The germline V and J ends were trimmed by 5 bases and 5 bases, with 21 bases remaining between them. Germline CDR1 and CDR2: MDHEN and SYDVKM. The CDR3 has 16 residues.

The chain has TRBV10-1 and TRBJ2-7; 8 bases agree with TRBD2. The CDR3 loop spans 17 amino acids. The germline V gene encodes CDR1 WNHNN and CDR2 SYGVQD (reference sequence). V shed 7 bases, J shed 3 bases, and the junction held 17 bases outside the gene matches. The CDR3 DNA reads TGCGCCAGCACCAAAGTTCGGATACTAGCGGTTGACTACGAGCAGTACTTC. This encodes CASTKVRILAVDYEQYF.

The V call is TRBV18, the J call TRBJ2-5, with D unclear. Trimming left V 3 bases short and J 2 bases short, with 4 bases between. The CDR3 runs 12 residues. Germline CDR1 is KGHSH and CDR2 is LQKENI. The CDR3 is CASSPVQETQYF. DNA of the CDR3: TGTGCCAGCTCACCCGTTCAAGAGACCCAGTACTTC.

The V call is TRBV27, the J call TRBJ2-5, with D maybe TRBD2 (6 bases). Deletions cut 4 bases from V and 4 bases from J, with 13 bases between. There are 14 residues in the CDR3. Germline CDR1 MNHEY, CDR2 SMNVEV (reference sequence). CDR3 bases: TGTGCCAGCAGTTATTCGGAGGGACTAGAGACCCAGTACTTC. Translation gives CASSYSEGLETQYF.

The V gene is TRBV6-4, the J gene TRBJ2-1; 8 nucleotides align to TRBD1. Germline-derived CDR1 and CDR2 are MRHNA and SNTAGT. J lost 9 bases, V lost 10 bases, and 14 bases had no gene match. CDR3 length: 14 amino acids. For the CDR3, the DNA is TGTGCCACTCAGTCGGGACAGGAAGGGGCTGAGCAGTTCTTC. Protein: CATQSGQEGAEQFF.

This clone was counted once. V usage is TRBV28 and J usage is TRBJ2-5, with 7 bases that match TRBD2. The germline CDR1 and CDR2 sequences are MDHEN and SYDVKM. This CDR3 is 14 amino acids long. With 5 bases clipped from V and 2 bases from J, the junction kept 5 bases outside the gene matches. The chain's CDR3 is CASSRLAEQETQYF. The CDR3 bases are TGTGCCAGCAGTCGGCTAGCGGAACAAGAGACCCAGTACTTC.

The chain couples TRBV30 to TRBJ2-5, with D possibly being TRBD1 (5 bases). The CDR3 is 13 amino acids. V was shortened by 1 base and J by 0 bases, with 6 bases between the two germline ends. The germline V gene has CDR1 GTSNPN and CDR2 SVGIG (reference sequence). CDR3 bases: TGTGCCTGGAGTGAGGGGTACCAAGAGACCCAGTACTTC. This encodes CAWSEGYQETQYF.

In its sample, this clone was seen a few times. The rearrangement links TRBV7-2 to TRBJ2-5; 12 nucleotides agree with TRBD1. CDR1 is SGHTA and CDR2 is FQGNSA in the germline V gene. The V segment lost 0 bases and the J segment 4 bases; nucleotides outside the gene matches: 9. CDR3 length: 18 amino acids. CDR3 in DNA: TGTGCCAGCAGCTTAGCGTTTCCGGGACAGGGGGCGGGAGAGACCCAGTACTTC. Amino acids: CASSLAFPGQGAGETQYF.